A selection of T cell receptor beta chains follows, all from one sample in a study of cytomegalovirus exposure and HLA in healthy donors. Sequencing used immunoSEQ multiplex PCR; TCRdb keeps in-frame clones, though not all of them. The sample lists over 110,000 clones, 70% to 90% occurring once. The material sequenced was PBMCs. The source is a man between 18 and 29 years old in good health and CMV-seronegative. CDR3s include the opening cysteine and the closing phenylalanine or tryptophan. The order of the fields is CDR3 DNA, CDR3 protein, D gene, clone size, J gene, V gene, CDR3 length. A D gene is named only where the DNA matches it firmly. Rows may omit the clone size; those that give it use once, few, many or a size class.

DNA: TGTGCCAGCACCTCCCTAAGTTCGACAACTAATGAAAAACTGTTTTTT; CDR3: CASTSLSSTTNEKLFF; D: .; size: .; J: TRBJ1-4; V: TRBV7-9; length: 16
DNA: TGCAGTGCTACAACAGCCTACGAGCAGTACTTC; CDR3: CSATTAYEQYF; D: .; size: .; J: TRBJ2-7; V: TRBV20-1; length: 11
DNA: TGTGCTAGTGGTCACGGGACAGGAGAAGAGACCCAGTACTTC; CDR3: CASGHGTGEETQYF; D: TRBD1; size: .; J: TRBJ2-5; V: TRBV12-5; length: 14
DNA: TGTGCCAGCAGCCGGGCCGGAACGGGACAGAGCTCAATGAACACTGAAGCTTTCTTT; CDR3: CASSRAGTGQSSMNTEAFF; D: TRBD1; size: .; J: TRBJ1-1; V: TRBV5-8; length: 19
DNA: TGCGCCAGCAGCCTCAGTAGCGGGAGCTACGAGCAGTACTTC; CDR3: CASSLSSGSYEQYF; D: TRBD2; size: .; J: TRBJ2-7; V: TRBV4-1; length: 14
DNA: TGTGCCAGCAGCTCCGAGGGGCGGGGGGGCAGGAATGAGCAGTTCTTC; CDR3: CASSSEGRGGRNEQFF; D: TRBD2; size: .; J: TRBJ2-1; V: TRBV13; length: 16
DNA: TGTGCCAGCAGCCATAGAGGCGGATACTCCTACGAGCAGTACTTC; CDR3: CASSHRGGYSYEQYF; D: .; size: .; J: TRBJ2-7; V: TRBV11-2; length: 15
DNA: TGCGCCAGCAGCTTGGTTTCCAGGCACACCGGGGAGCTGTTTTTT; CDR3: CASSLVSRHTGELFF; D: .; size: .; J: TRBJ2-2; V: TRBV5-1; length: 15
DNA: TGTGCCAGCTCACCAGGGCAGGGGTTCTATGGCTACACCTTC; CDR3: CASSPGQGFYGYTF; D: .; size: .; J: TRBJ1-2; V: TRBV18; length: 14
DNA: TGTGCCATCAGCGACAGGGGGCCGAACACCGGGGAGCTGTTTTTT; CDR3: CAISDRGPNTGELFF; D: TRBD1; size: .; J: TRBJ2-2; V: TRBV10-3; length: 15
DNA: TGTGCCAGCAGTTTCGGGGGAATGGACGAGCAGTACTTC; CDR3: CASSFGGMDEQYF; D: .; size: once; J: TRBJ2-7; V: TRBV28; length: 13
DNA: TGCGCCAGCAGTGAGTCCCCGGGACTAGCGGGAGTAAAGCAGTTCTTC; CDR3: CASSESPGLAGVKQFF; D: TRBD2; size: few; J: TRBJ2-1; V: TRBV10-1; length: 16
DNA: TGTGCCAGCAGCTTCTACCATGGGGCGGGGTTCACAGATACGCAGTATTTT; CDR3: CASSFYHGAGFTDTQYF; D: .; size: .; J: TRBJ2-3; V: TRBV5-6; length: 17
DNA: TGCGCCAGCAGCTTGAACGACAGGGACGGCGGTGAGCAGTTCTTC; CDR3: CASSLNDRDGGEQFF; D: TRBD1; size: .; J: TRBJ2-1; V: TRBV5-1; length: 15
DNA: TGTGCCAGCAGCGTAGCACTAGCGGGAAGACAAGAGACCCAGTACTTC; CDR3: CASSVALAGRQETQYF; D: TRBD2; size: .; J: TRBJ2-5; V: TRBV9; length: 16
DNA: TGTGCCAGCAGTAGACTCGTCACCGGCACAGATACGCAGTATTTT; CDR3: CASSRLVTGTDTQYF; D: .; size: .; J: TRBJ2-3; V: TRBV28; length: 15
DNA: TGTGCCAGCAGTTTACAGGGGGCGGCCTACGAGCAGTACTTC; CDR3: CASSLQGAAYEQYF; D: TRBD1; size: .; J: TRBJ2-7; V: TRBV27; length: 14
DNA: TGTGCCAGCAGCGTAGATGGGCGGGGATACAATGAGCAGTTCTTC; CDR3: CASSVDGRGYNEQFF; D: .; size: .; J: TRBJ2-1; V: TRBV9; length: 15
DNA: TGTGCCAGCAGCGTGAACCTAGCGGGAGGGCCAGTCAGCACAGATACGCAGTATTTT; CDR3: CASSVNLAGGPVSTDTQYF; D: TRBD2; size: .; J: TRBJ2-3; V: TRBV5-4; length: 19
DNA: TGTGCCAGCAGCTTAGAGCGAGCCTCCTACAATGAGCAGTTCTTC; CDR3: CASSLERASYNEQFF; D: .; size: .; J: TRBJ2-1; V: TRBV11-2; length: 15
DNA: TGTGCCAGCAGTACCAACGGGGGGCCTAGCACAGATACGCAGTATTTT; CDR3: CASSTNGGPSTDTQYF; D: .; size: .; J: TRBJ2-3; V: TRBV6-6; length: 16
DNA: TGTGCCAGCAGCCCCATGGGAGCTAGCTCCTACAATGAGCAGTTCTTC; CDR3: CASSPMGASSYNEQFF; D: .; size: .; J: TRBJ2-1; V: TRBV9; length: 16
DNA: TGTGCCTGGAGAATAGCGGGAGATGGGGAGACCCAGTACTTC; CDR3: CAWRIAGDGETQYF; D: TRBD2; size: .; J: TRBJ2-5; V: TRBV30; length: 14
DNA: TGTGCCAGCAGCGTAGCCGAACAGGGGGTGTGGAATGAGCAGTTCTTC; CDR3: CASSVAEQGVWNEQFF; D: TRBD1; size: .; J: TRBJ2-1; V: TRBV9; length: 16
DNA: TGTGCCAGCAGCACCGGACTAGCGGGTTACGAGCAGTACTTC; CDR3: CASSTGLAGYEQYF; D: TRBD2; size: .; J: TRBJ2-7; V: TRBV11-2; length: 14
DNA: TGTGCCAGCAGCGCCTCACGGGGGGGCTCTGGAAACACCATATATTTT; CDR3: CASSASRGGSGNTIYF; D: .; size: .; J: TRBJ1-3; V: TRBV9; length: 16
DNA: TGTGCCAGCAGCTTAGTGCGGGGCGAGGCCAAAAACATTCAGTACTTC; CDR3: CASSLVRGEAKNIQYF; D: .; size: .; J: TRBJ2-4; V: TRBV7-9; length: 16
DNA: TGTGCCAGCACCCCCTTACAGGGGTTGGTGGGGGAGCTGTTTTTT; CDR3: CASTPLQGLVGELFF; D: TRBD1; size: .; J: TRBJ2-2; V: TRBV2; length: 15
DNA: TGTGCCAGCGGTTACAGGGGTGGCTACACCTTC; CDR3: CASGYRGGYTF; D: TRBD1; size: few; J: TRBJ1-2; V: TRBV2; length: 11
DNA: TGTGCCAGCAGTTACGGTTTGGCAGGCCCCCAAGAGACCCAGTACTTC; CDR3: CASSYGLAGPQETQYF; D: .; size: .; J: TRBJ2-5; V: TRBV28; length: 16
DNA: TGTGCCACCAGCAGAGGGGACAGGGTGATTATAAAAGATACGCAGTATTTT; CDR3: CATSRGDRVIIKDTQYF; D: TRBD1; size: .; J: TRBJ2-3; V: TRBV15; length: 17
DNA: TGCGCCAGCAGCCAAGTTAGGGGGGGTGAGCAGTTCTTC; CDR3: CASSQVRGGEQFF; D: .; size: .; J: TRBJ2-1; V: TRBV4-1; length: 13
DNA: TGTGCCAGTCGCGAACGATCGGGGAACACTGAAGCTTTCTTT; CDR3: CASRERSGNTEAFF; D: .; size: .; J: TRBJ1-1; V: TRBV19; length: 14
DNA: TGTGCCAGCAGTTTACTGTTAGGTTCACAGGAAGCTTTCTTT; CDR3: CASSLLLGSQEAFF; D: .; size: .; J: TRBJ1-1; V: TRBV27; length: 14
DNA: TGCAGCGTTGCGGGGGTTGGTGAAAAACTGTTTTTT; CDR3: CSVAGVGEKLFF; D: .; size: .; J: TRBJ1-4; V: TRBV29-1; length: 12
DNA: TGTGCCAGCAGCTTACACAGGGGTGCAACTAATGAAAAACTGTTTTTT; CDR3: CASSLHRGATNEKLFF; D: TRBD1; size: .; J: TRBJ1-4; V: TRBV7-9; length: 16
DNA: TGTGCCAGCAGTTCAACCTTGGACAGATCGAGCCAAGAGACCCAGTACTTC; CDR3: CASSSTLDRSSQETQYF; D: .; size: .; J: TRBJ2-5; V: TRBV27; length: 17
DNA: TGTGCCAGCAGTTTAGGCCCCCACAGGGGGCGAGAGACCCAGTACTTC; CDR3: CASSLGPHRGRETQYF; D: TRBD1; size: .; J: TRBJ2-5; V: TRBV27; length: 16
DNA: TGTGCCTGGGGACAGAGCTATGGCTACACCTTC; CDR3: CAWGQSYGYTF; D: .; size: .; J: TRBJ1-2; V: TRBV30; length: 11
DNA: TGTGCCAGCAGTTTGAGCGGGGGGACAGCGGGGTTAGAGCACTTC; CDR3: CASSLSGGTAGLEHF; D: TRBD2; size: .; J: TRBJ2-7; V: TRBV27; length: 15
DNA: TGTGCCAGCAGCTTCCTAGCGGGAGGCCTCGCAAATGAGCAGTTCTTC; CDR3: CASSFLAGGLANEQFF; D: TRBD2; size: .; J: TRBJ2-1; V: TRBV7-9; length: 16
DNA: TGTGCCAGCTCACCAGGGCCCCAGGGAAACGAGCAGTACTTC; CDR3: CASSPGPQGNEQYF; D: .; size: .; J: TRBJ2-7; V: TRBV18; length: 14
DNA: TGCGCCAGCAGCCGTAGACAGGGTGGCACAGATACGCAGTATTTT; CDR3: CASSRRQGGTDTQYF; D: TRBD1; size: .; J: TRBJ2-3; V: TRBV4-3; length: 15
DNA: TGTGCCAGCAGTTTAGTTGGCGGGAGTACCTCCAATGAGCAGTTCTTC; CDR3: CASSLVGGSTSNEQFF; D: TRBD2; size: .; J: TRBJ2-1; V: TRBV28; length: 16
DNA: TGTGCCACCAGCAGATTAGCGGGAGGGGGAATAGGTGGTACAGATACGCAGTATTTT; CDR3: CATSRLAGGGIGGTDTQYF; D: TRBD2; size: .; J: TRBJ2-3; V: TRBV15; length: 19
DNA: TGTGCCAGCAGTGAAACGGACAGGGGCGGACAGCCCCAGCATTTT; CDR3: CASSETDRGGQPQHF; D: TRBD1; size: .; J: TRBJ1-5; V: TRBV2; length: 15
DNA: TGCGCCAGCAGCCAAGAAGCTAGACTAGCGTTCCTAGTTTCGGATTTT; CDR3: CASSQEARLAFLVSDF; D: TRBD2; size: .; J: TRBJ2-3; V: TRBV4-1; length: 16
DNA: TGTGCCAGCAGTGGGGGGCTCGCAACTAATGAAAAACTGTTTTTT; CDR3: CASSGGLATNEKLFF; D: .; size: .; J: TRBJ1-4; V: TRBV25-1; length: 15
DNA: TGTGCCACCAGCATTACAGGGGGTCATCAGCCCCAGCATTTT; CDR3: CATSITGGHQPQHF; D: TRBD1; size: .; J: TRBJ1-5; V: TRBV15; length: 14
DNA: TGTGCCAGCAGCCCCGCAGGGGACTATGGCTACACCTTC; CDR3: CASSPAGDYGYTF; D: .; size: .; J: TRBJ1-2; V: TRBV6-6; length: 13
DNA: TGTGCCACCAGCAGAGTAGGGGGCGGCGGCTACGAGCAGTACTTC; CDR3: CATSRVGGGGYEQYF; D: TRBD1; size: .; J: TRBJ2-7; V: TRBV15; length: 15
DNA: TGTGCCTGGAGTGTACAGGGGGCCCGGGAGCTGTTTTTT; CDR3: CAWSVQGARELFF; D: TRBD1; size: .; J: TRBJ2-2; V: TRBV30; length: 13
DNA: TGTGCCAGCAGTGACAGGGGGAACACCGGGGAGCTGTTTTTT; CDR3: CASSDRGNTGELFF; D: .; size: .; J: TRBJ2-2; V: TRBV25-1; length: 14
DNA: TGCAGCGCCAATGGCGGACTAGCGAAAGATACGCAGTATTTT; CDR3: CSANGGLAKDTQYF; D: TRBD2; size: .; J: TRBJ2-3; V: TRBV29-1; length: 14